These T cell receptor beta chains were read from a single sample in a study of blood T cell repertoires in COVID-19. Profiling relied on immunoSEQ multiplex PCR, and the TCRdb table lists in-frame clones only, not all of them. The sample shows approximately 500,000 clones, about 88% of them seen only once. Material: peripheral blood. The source is a man aged 18 to 30 with COVID-19, enrolled during active disease. The CDR3 runs from the conserved cysteine through the conserved F or W. A D gene is named only where the DNA matches it firmly. Clone sizes are given selectively: once, few, many, or a class where the clone is expanded.

clone_size	v_call	d_call	j_call	cdr3_nt	cdr3_aa
.	TRBV6-5	TRBD1	TRBJ2-7	TGTGCCAGCAGGGGCCCGGGACAGTTGTTCTACGAGCAGTACTTC	CASRGPGQLFYEQYF
.	TRBV30	TRBD2	TRBJ2-3	TGTGCCTGGAGTCCCGGGACTAGGGGCACAGATACGCAGTATTTT	CAWSPGTRGTDTQYF
.	TRBV11-3	TRBD2	TRBJ2-7	TGTGCCAGCAGCTCGGAACTAGCGGGAGACTACGAGCAGTACTTC	CASSSELAGDYEQYF
.	TRBV2	.	TRBJ2-5	TGTGCCAGCAGGTTCGGCCAAGAGACCCAGTACTTC	CASRFGQETQYF
.	TRBV30	.	TRBJ2-1	TGTGCCTGGAGTGTGGGGCTAGCGAGGGATGAGCAGTTCTTC	CAWSVGLARDEQFF
.	TRBV11-2	TRBD1	TRBJ2-7	TGTGCCAGCAGCTTTTATAGAGGACAGGGCGACGAGCAGTACTTC	CASSFYRGQGDEQYF
once	TRBV7-9	.	TRBJ2-3	TGTGCCAGCAGCCATACCGCTACCACAGATACGCAGTATTTT	CASSHTATTDTQYF
.	TRBV2	.	TRBJ2-5	TGTGCCAGCGCCAGTCTCCAAGAGACCCAGTACTTC	CASASLQETQYF
.	TRBV19	.	TRBJ2-1	TGTGCCAGTAGCGGGGCTAGCGACAATGAGCAGTTCTTC	CASSGASDNEQFF
.	TRBV5-1	.	TRBJ1-1	TGCGCCAGCAGCTTGTTCGAGGACACTGAAGCTTTCTTT	CASSLFEDTEAFF
.	TRBV10-1	TRBD2	TRBJ2-3	TGCGCCAGCAGGAGCGGGGGCACAGATACGCAGTATTTT	CASRSGGTDTQYF
.	TRBV5-1	.	TRBJ2-1	TGCGCCAGCAGCTTGTTCTCGCAGGGTGATGAGCAGTTCTTC	CASSLFSQGDEQFF
.	TRBV11-2	TRBD1	TRBJ2-7	TGTGCCAGCAGCTTATTGGGACAGGGAACTTACGAGCAGTACTTC	CASSLLGQGTYEQYF
.	TRBV4-1	.	TRBJ2-7	TGCGCCAGCAGCCAAGCGCCCCCAGGGGGAGGTGGCGAGCAGTACTTC	CASSQAPPGGGGEQYF
few	TRBV23-1	TRBD1	TRBJ1-5	TGCGCCAGCAGTCAATCGGGGCAGGGGGAGAGCAATCAGCCCCAGCATTTT	CASSQSGQGESNQPQHF
.	TRBV5-6	TRBD2	TRBJ2-7	TGTGCCAGCAGCTTGGGACTAGCGGGAGTAACCTCCTACGAGCAGTACTTC	CASSLGLAGVTSYEQYF
.	TRBV5-4	.	TRBJ2-5	TGTGCCAGCAGCTTGATCGAGGTTACGGAGACCCAGTACTTC	CASSLIEVTETQYF
.	TRBV28	.	TRBJ1-5	TGTGCCAGCAGTTTGGCGGGGGTTAAGAATCAGCCCCAGCATTTT	CASSLAGVKNQPQHF
.	TRBV7-2	.	TRBJ1-2	TGTGCCAGCAGCTTAGGGTGGACATATGGCTACACCTTC	CASSLGWTYGYTF
.	TRBV6-5	.	TRBJ1-1	TGTGCCAGCAGGGATGGGGGCTCGAACACTGAAGCTTTCTTT	CASRDGGSNTEAFF
.	TRBV19	TRBD1	TRBJ2-2	TGTGCCAGTAGCGGGACAGTCTCGGACGGGGAGCTGTTTTTT	CASSGTVSDGELFF
.	TRBV6-5	TRBD2	TRBJ2-1	TGTGCCAGCAGTTATACCAGCGGGGCCCCTAGTGAGCAGTTCTTC	CASSYTSGAPSEQFF
.	TRBV6-5	TRBD1	TRBJ2-1	TGTGCCAGCAGTCCGGGACAGGGACAGTTCTTC	CASSPGQGQFF
.	TRBV5-4	.	TRBJ2-2	TGTGCCAGCAGCTTGACTAGCACGTCCGGGGAGCTGTTTTTT	CASSLTSTSGELFF
.	TRBV7-9	.	TRBJ1-1	TGTGCCAGCAGCCCTAGGAGGAACGCGAACACTGAAGCTTTCTTT	CASSPRRNANTEAFF